The source of this T cell receptor (beta chain) is a study of blood T cell repertoires in COVID-19. Study summary: Collection of acute and convalescent COVID-19 samples took place in the United States, Italy and Spain. Sources were T cells, B-cell-depleted T cells, or PBMCs; the material itself was cDNA or gDNA.

Original processing notes: Reference gene primer amplification gave estimated nucleated cell counts. Clones were sequenced by immunoSEQ multiplex PCR, and TCRdb holds only the in-frame ones, with some missing. D and trimming come from the DNA, and the V and J calls and clone size come from that table. This sample has roughly 6,700 clones, with roughly 88% found just once. Germline V lookup: CDR1 LGHDT, CDR2 YNNKEL (reference sequence). The germline V and J ends were trimmed by 1 base and 1 base, with 12 bases remaining between them. This CDR3 has 16 amino acids. The sequenced sample consisted of peripheral blood. This sequence was found in a human donor in a cohort sampled during active COVID-19. This sequence joins TRBV3-1 (or the pseudogene TRBV3-2) and TRBJ2-3, with TRBD2 as a possible D gene (7 bases). This CDR3 is CASSQGKGGRTDTQYF. In nucleotides, the CDR3 is TGTGCCAGCAGCCAAGGGAAGGGGGGGCGCACAGATACGCAGTATTTT.